This T cell receptor (beta chain) was captured by sequencing in a study of CD8+CD57+ T cells in acquired aplastic anemia. Across the study: Each DNA sample taken from sorted CD4+ and CD8+ cells came to about 3 ug on average.

Turning to this clonotype: The antigen is not known.

CDR3 and TCR beta VDJ profiling relied on a genomic DNA template. MiXCR was run by TCRdb on the reads, yielding one entry per CDR3 protein. The data show some 42,000 distinct CDR3 sequences, with around 67% seen just once and around a quarter held by the top ten. J lost 5 bases, V lost 6 bases, and 3 bases had no gene match. Germline loops: CDR1 DFQATT, CDR2 SNEGSKA (reference sequence). This CDR3 contains 12 residues. Whole-study findings and limits: Patients and controls had in common fewer than 30 CD8+ CDR3 sequences. The study found no significant CD8+ Simpson's diversity difference between patients and controls.

Material for sequencing was sorted CD4+, CD8+, or CD8+CD57+ T cells (not recorded which) from PBMCs. The chain uses TRBV20-1 and TRBJ2-3; 9 bases map to TRBD2. This receptor was taken from a human donor in good health, serving as a control. CDR3 region: CSAQRGEDTQYF. The CDR3 DNA reads as TGCAGTGCACAGCGGGGGGAAGATACGCAGTATTTT.